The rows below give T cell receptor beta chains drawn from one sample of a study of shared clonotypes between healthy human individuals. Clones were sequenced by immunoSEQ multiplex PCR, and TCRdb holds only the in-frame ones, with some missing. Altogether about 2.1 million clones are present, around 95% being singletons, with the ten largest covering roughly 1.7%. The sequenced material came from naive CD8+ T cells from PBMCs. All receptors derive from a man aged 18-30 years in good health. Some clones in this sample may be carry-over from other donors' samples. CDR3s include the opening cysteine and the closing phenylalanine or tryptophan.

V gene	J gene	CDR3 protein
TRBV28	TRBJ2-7	CASSWTGAYEQYF
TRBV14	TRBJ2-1	CASSQDWVGGDNEQFF
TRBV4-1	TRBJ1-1	CASSQVGENTEAFF
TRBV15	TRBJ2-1	CATSRDGGMGNEQFF
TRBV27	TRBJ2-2	CASSFGTVTGELFF
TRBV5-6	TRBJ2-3	CASTGTGLDTQYF
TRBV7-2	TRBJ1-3	CASSPRQGLSRLGNTIYF
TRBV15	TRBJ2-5	CATSRTPRGVETQYF
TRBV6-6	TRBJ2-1	CASSYVSDEQFF
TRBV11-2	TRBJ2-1	CASSLDPALRRRSNNEQFF
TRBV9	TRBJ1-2	CASSVAAVMNYGYTF
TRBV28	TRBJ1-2	CASSSNRGTKAGYTF
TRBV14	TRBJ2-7	CASSQGGLAGYYEQYF
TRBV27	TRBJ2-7	CASSLSRGSEQYF
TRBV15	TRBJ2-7	CATSGDRNYYEQYF
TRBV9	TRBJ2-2	CASRVGLATIGELFF
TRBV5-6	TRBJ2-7	CASSGRTFPYEQYF
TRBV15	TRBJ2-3	CATSRGREVGTDTQYF
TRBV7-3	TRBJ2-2	CASSLRSAGELFF
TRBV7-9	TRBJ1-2	CASSFQGRSDGYTF
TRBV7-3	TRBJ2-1	CASSSRQGDEQFF
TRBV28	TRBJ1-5	CASSRGQDHQPQHF
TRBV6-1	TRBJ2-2	CASRKGLLNTGELFF
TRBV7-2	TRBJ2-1	CASSLSGGGNEQFF
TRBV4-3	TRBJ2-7	CASSQDGTASYEQYF
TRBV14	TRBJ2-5	CASSQVGGLIQETQYF
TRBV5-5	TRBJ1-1	CASSDRNTEAFF
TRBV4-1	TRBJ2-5	CASSEGLAGSLWTQYF
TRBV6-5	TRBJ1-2	CASSHHRFSDGYTF
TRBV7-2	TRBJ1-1	CASSPRGATEAFF
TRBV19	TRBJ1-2	CASTGGGPLGYTF
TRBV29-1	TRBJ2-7	CSVKGARNEQYF
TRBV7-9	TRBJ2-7	CASNRFREGLYEQYF
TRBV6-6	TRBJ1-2	CASSARDRGPGYTF
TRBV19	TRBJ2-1	CASNDRTSGSFEQFF
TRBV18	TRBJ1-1	CASSSTGTGYVVTEAFF
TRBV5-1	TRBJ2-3	CASSLYVTRTADTQYF
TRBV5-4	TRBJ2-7	CASSLYGNSYEQYF
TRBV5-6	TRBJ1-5	CASSLGVAPQHF
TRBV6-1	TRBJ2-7	CASSGRWSGNYEQYF
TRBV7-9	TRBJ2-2	CASSLGTSGRTTGELFF
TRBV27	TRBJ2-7	CASSLGLAAYEQYF
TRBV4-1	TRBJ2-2	CASSQGPSVVGELFF
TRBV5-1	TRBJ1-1	CASSSSLGTEAFF
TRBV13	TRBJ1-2	CASSLGRTGARYGYTF
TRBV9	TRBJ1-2	CASSGAIMGQGAKGYTF
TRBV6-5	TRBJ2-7	CASSYSAGQISYEQYF
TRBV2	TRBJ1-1	CARRGTTGVHTEAFF
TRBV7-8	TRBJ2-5	CASTPAQRRRAQYF
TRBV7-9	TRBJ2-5	CASSADRRQETQYF
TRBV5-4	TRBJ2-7	CASSPKSTGIEQYF